The rows below give T cell receptor beta chains drawn from one sample of a study of CD8 T cells in Susac syndrome. TCRdb re-called the immunoSEQ multiplex PCR reads through MiXCR, storing one row per CDR3 protein. The sample lists about 130,000 distinct CDR3 sequences, around 94% occurring once. What was sequenced was CD4+ T cells from PBMCs. These receptors were obtained from a human donor in good health. The CDR3 runs from the conserved cysteine through the conserved F or W. Fields, in order: V gene, J gene, D gene, clone size, CDR3 DNA, CDR3 protein. The D gene is left open where the match is weak. Size values are once, few and many counts, or a class for expanded clones, and some rows have none.

v_gene: TRBV14
j_gene: TRBJ2-5
d_gene: -
abundance: -
CDR3nt: TGTGCCAGCAGCCAAGGGCTGACTGTCTACCAAGAGACCCAGTACTTC
CDR3aa: CASSQGLTVYQETQYF

v_gene: TRBV12-3/TRBV12-4
j_gene: TRBJ2-1
d_gene: -
abundance: -
CDR3nt: TGTGCCAGCAGTTTAGGAGGGGGAGGCCTAGCGGCTAATGAGCAGTTCTTC
CDR3aa: CASSLGGGGLAANEQFF

v_gene: TRBV29-1
j_gene: TRBJ1-1
d_gene: -
abundance: -
CDR3nt: TGCAGCGTTCGGTACACTGAAGCTTTCTTT
CDR3aa: CSVRYTEAFF

v_gene: TRBV12-3/TRBV12-4
j_gene: TRBJ2-1
d_gene: TRBD2
abundance: -
CDR3nt: TGTGCCAGCACCGGAACTAGCGGCCTGTACAATGAGCAGTTCTTC
CDR3aa: CASTGTSGLYNEQFF

v_gene: TRBV3-1
j_gene: TRBJ2-3
d_gene: -
abundance: once
CDR3nt: TGTGCCAGCAGCCCCAGGGGCCTACGCACAGATACGCAGTATTTT
CDR3aa: CASSPRGLRTDTQYF

v_gene: TRBV7-2
j_gene: TRBJ1-1
d_gene: -
abundance: -
CDR3nt: TGTGCCAGCAGCGCTAAGGTAGGAACTGAAGCTTTCTTT
CDR3aa: CASSAKVGTEAFF

v_gene: TRBV2
j_gene: TRBJ1-3
d_gene: -
abundance: once
CDR3nt: TGTGCCAGCAGTAGGGCAGTCGGCGGCACCATATATTTT
CDR3aa: CASSRAVGGTIYF

v_gene: TRBV19
j_gene: TRBJ2-7
d_gene: -
abundance: -
CDR3nt: TGTGCCAGTAGTTTTGACAGCCAGGCATCCTACGAGCAGTACTTC
CDR3aa: CASSFDSQASYEQYF

v_gene: TRBV6-6
j_gene: TRBJ1-5
d_gene: -
abundance: -
CDR3nt: TGTGCCAGCAGCCCGGCCCTTTTGGGGCTGCCCCAGCATTTT
CDR3aa: CASSPALLGLPQHF

v_gene: TRBV29-1
j_gene: TRBJ2-7
d_gene: -
abundance: -
CDR3nt: TGCAGCGTTTATCGTGGGGATACCTACGAGCAGTACTTC
CDR3aa: CSVYRGDTYEQYF

v_gene: TRBV6-5
j_gene: TRBJ1-2
d_gene: -
abundance: -
CDR3nt: TGTGCCAGCACCCGCGGAGGGGGAAACACCTATGGCTACACCTTC
CDR3aa: CASTRGGGNTYGYTF

v_gene: TRBV11-2
j_gene: TRBJ2-5
d_gene: -
abundance: -
CDR3nt: TGTGCCAGCAGCCTCCCGGGGGGCGGTCACGGTGAGACCCAGTACTTC
CDR3aa: CASSLPGGGHGETQYF

v_gene: TRBV29-1
j_gene: TRBJ2-7
d_gene: TRBD1
abundance: -
CDR3nt: TGCAGCGTTTCATCCGGGACAGGCGCCTACGAGCAGTACTTC
CDR3aa: CSVSSGTGAYEQYF

v_gene: TRBV19
j_gene: TRBJ2-7
d_gene: -
abundance: once
CDR3nt: TGTGCCAGTAGTACCTTCGCCGGCAACTACGAGCAGTACTTC
CDR3aa: CASSTFAGNYEQYF

v_gene: TRBV30
j_gene: TRBJ2-7
d_gene: -
abundance: -
CDR3nt: TGTGCCTGGAAAAAAGGGCGGGATAGGTCCTACGAGCAGTACTTC
CDR3aa: CAWKKGRDRSYEQYF

v_gene: TRBV3-1
j_gene: TRBJ2-6
d_gene: -
abundance: -
CDR3nt: TGTGCCAGCAGCCCATCTGGTGCGGCCAACGTCCTGACTTTC
CDR3aa: CASSPSGAANVLTF

v_gene: TRBV7-2
j_gene: TRBJ2-7
d_gene: TRBD1
abundance: -
CDR3nt: TGTGCCAGCAGCGGGCGGACAGGCTCCTACGAGCAGTACTTC
CDR3aa: CASSGRTGSYEQYF

v_gene: TRBV7-8
j_gene: TRBJ2-2
d_gene: TRBD2
abundance: -
CDR3nt: TGTGCCAGCAGCTTAGCGGGAGGGCCGGCCGGGGAGCTGTTTTTT
CDR3aa: CASSLAGGPAGELFF

v_gene: TRBV7-9
j_gene: TRBJ1-2
d_gene: -
abundance: -
CDR3nt: TGTGCCAGCAGCTTAGTTGGCCAGTATGGCTACACCTTC
CDR3aa: CASSLVGQYGYTF

v_gene: TRBV2
j_gene: TRBJ1-1
d_gene: -
abundance: -
CDR3nt: TGTGCCAGGGCCTCGAGGCGGACGAACACTGAAGCTTTCTTT
CDR3aa: CARASRRTNTEAFF

v_gene: TRBV20-1
j_gene: TRBJ2-7
d_gene: TRBD2
abundance: -
CDR3nt: TGCAGTGCTAGAGCTCACGCGGGAGGGCCGGGAGAGCAGTACTTC
CDR3aa: CSARAHAGGPGEQYF

v_gene: TRBV3-1
j_gene: TRBJ2-1
d_gene: TRBD1
abundance: -
CDR3nt: TGTGCCAGCAGCCCGACAGGGAGCTCCTACAATGAGCAGTTCTTC
CDR3aa: CASSPTGSSYNEQFF

v_gene: TRBV25-1
j_gene: TRBJ2-3
d_gene: -
abundance: -
CDR3nt: TGTGCCAGCAGTGAATCGGGCAGGGGCTCCGGGGATACGCAGTATTTT
CDR3aa: CASSESGRGSGDTQYF

v_gene: TRBV7-9
j_gene: TRBJ2-3
d_gene: -
abundance: -
CDR3nt: TGTGCCAGCAGACGATTCCCTTCGAGGAGCCTCACAGATACGCAGTATTTT
CDR3aa: CASRRFPSRSLTDTQYF

v_gene: TRBV12-3/TRBV12-4
j_gene: TRBJ2-5
d_gene: -
abundance: once
CDR3nt: TGTGCCAGCAGTTTAGTTTCAGGTCAAGAGACCCAGTACTTC
CDR3aa: CASSLVSGQETQYF

v_gene: TRBV12-3/TRBV12-4
j_gene: TRBJ1-4
d_gene: -
abundance: -
CDR3nt: TGTGCCAGCAGTTTGAGGGCGTGGGATGAAAAACTGTTTTTT
CDR3aa: CASSLRAWDEKLFF

v_gene: TRBV18
j_gene: TRBJ1-5
d_gene: -
abundance: -
CDR3nt: TGTGCCAGCTCACCCGGCAGGTCGAATCAGCCCCAGCATTTT
CDR3aa: CASSPGRSNQPQHF

v_gene: TRBV4-3
j_gene: TRBJ2-2
d_gene: -
abundance: -
CDR3nt: TGCGCCAGCAGCCAGGAGAGGGCGAACACCGGGGAGCTGTTTTTT
CDR3aa: CASSQERANTGELFF

v_gene: TRBV20-1
j_gene: TRBJ1-1
d_gene: -
abundance: -
CDR3nt: TGCAGTGCTAGAGATGGGCAGCCAGAGAACACTGAAGCTTTCTTT
CDR3aa: CSARDGQPENTEAFF

v_gene: TRBV24-1
j_gene: TRBJ2-2
d_gene: TRBD1
abundance: -
CDR3nt: TGTGCCACCAGTGACTCCGGGACAGGGGGATTCGGGGAGCTGTTTTTT
CDR3aa: CATSDSGTGGFGELFF

v_gene: TRBV19
j_gene: TRBJ2-2
d_gene: TRBD1
abundance: -
CDR3nt: TGTGCCAGTAGGCGACCCTATCCAAGGGACAGGGGCGACACCGGGGAGCTGTTTTTT
CDR3aa: CASRRPYPRDRGDTGELFF

v_gene: TRBV6-5
j_gene: TRBJ1-1
d_gene: -
abundance: -
CDR3nt: TGTGCCAGCAGTTACTATGCCCTACCGAACACTGAAGCTTTCTTT
CDR3aa: CASSYYALPNTEAFF

v_gene: TRBV5-6
j_gene: TRBJ2-1
d_gene: -
abundance: -
CDR3nt: TGTGCCAGCAGCTTGGATAGAGGGGAGACCTACAATGAGCAGTTCTTC
CDR3aa: CASSLDRGETYNEQFF

v_gene: TRBV5-4
j_gene: TRBJ2-5
d_gene: TRBD1
abundance: -
CDR3nt: TGTGCCAGCAGCTCGCTGCTACCGTGGACAGGGGGCGACCAAGAGACCCAGTACTTC
CDR3aa: CASSSLLPWTGGDQETQYF

v_gene: TRBV3-1
j_gene: TRBJ1-5
d_gene: -
abundance: -
CDR3nt: TGTGCCAGCAGCCATCGGACAGATAGCAATCAGCCCCAGCATTTT
CDR3aa: CASSHRTDSNQPQHF

v_gene: TRBV5-4
j_gene: TRBJ1-1
d_gene: -
abundance: -
CDR3nt: TGTGCCACCAAAAGGGGAGGGGGTAGAATAATGAACACTGAAGCTTTCTTT
CDR3aa: CATKRGGGRIMNTEAFF

v_gene: TRBV28
j_gene: TRBJ2-7
d_gene: TRBD1
abundance: -
CDR3nt: TGTGCCAGCAGTCCCTCGGACAGGGGACTTTACGAGCAGTACTTC
CDR3aa: CASSPSDRGLYEQYF

v_gene: TRBV7-7
j_gene: TRBJ2-2
d_gene: TRBD2
abundance: -
CDR3nt: TGTGCCAGCAGCCTCCAAGCGGGAGGAGGCACCGGGGAGCTGTTTTTT
CDR3aa: CASSLQAGGGTGELFF

v_gene: TRBV7-9
j_gene: TRBJ1-2
d_gene: TRBD1
abundance: -
CDR3nt: TGTGCCAGCAGCCAGGGACAGATTAACTATGGCTACACCTTC
CDR3aa: CASSQGQINYGYTF

v_gene: TRBV7-2
j_gene: TRBJ2-5
d_gene: -
abundance: once
CDR3nt: TGTGCCAGCAGCTTAGCGACAGTGGTAGAGACCCAGTACTTC
CDR3aa: CASSLATVVETQYF

v_gene: TRBV3-1
j_gene: TRBJ2-1
d_gene: -
abundance: -
CDR3nt: TGTGCCAGCAGCCAAGATCCCCGGACTAACCGTCAGTTCTTC
CDR3aa: CASSQDPRTNRQFF

v_gene: TRBV29-1
j_gene: TRBJ2-5
d_gene: -
abundance: -
CDR3nt: TGCAGCGTTGAGCTTGGGGGTGCGGTCAAGGAGACCCAGTACTTC
CDR3aa: CSVELGGAVKETQYF

v_gene: TRBV30
j_gene: TRBJ1-1
d_gene: -
abundance: -
CDR3nt: TGTGCCTGGAGTGTACACCCGCCGGATACTGAAGCTTTCTTT
CDR3aa: CAWSVHPPDTEAFF

v_gene: TRBV29-1
j_gene: TRBJ2-7
d_gene: TRBD2
abundance: -
CDR3nt: TGCAGCGTTTATAACGGACTAGCGGGAAGTTACGAGCAGTACTTC
CDR3aa: CSVYNGLAGSYEQYF

v_gene: TRBV20-1
j_gene: TRBJ1-1
d_gene: -
abundance: -
CDR3nt: TGCAGTGCTTATAGACAGCAGAACACTGAAGCTTTCTTT
CDR3aa: CSAYRQQNTEAFF